One sample yielded the 15 T cell receptor beta chains listed below, sequenced in a study of T-cell reconstitution after alpha-beta-depleted transplantation in children. Unique molecular identifiers were incorporated when the TCRbeta library was constructed. One entry per CDR3 protein, called by TCRdb with MiXCR from the PCR reads. The repertoire has about 980,000 distinct CDR3 sequences, about 31% of them found once; the top ten carry about 28%. The specimen comprised PBMCs, mostly from graft donor cells, sampled 360 days after TCRalphabeta/CD19-depleted stem cell transplant. The receptors were sampled from a boy under three years old who had a stem cell transplant for SCID, so the T cells may come from the graft donor.

This clonotype was detected a few times. This sequence joins TRBV6-2 or TRBV6-3 and TRBJ2-3, with D unresolved. This CDR3 comprises 13 residues. Germline loops: CDR1 MNHEY, CDR2 SVGEGT. The V and J ends lost 6 bases and 6 bases respectively, with 13 bases between them. CDR3 sequence reads: CASRRLPFDTQYF. The CDR3 region has the DNA TGTGCCAGCAGGCGACTTCCCTTCGATACGCAGTATTTT.

The CDR3 sequence is CASSPTGGSSGNTIYF. The CDR3 DNA reads TGTGCCAGCAGTCCCACAGGGGGCTCCTCTGGAAACACCATATATTTT. This sequence joins TRBV7-6 and TRBJ1-3; 9 bases map to TRBD1. After removal of 6 bases from V and 0 bases from J, the junction contained 6 bases not matched to a gene. The CDR3 contains 16 residues. Germline CDR1 reads SGHVS; CDR2 reads FNYEAQ.

In this sample, this clonotype turned up a few times. This rearrangement joins TRBV28 to TRBJ2-7; tentatively, D is TRBD1 (6 bases). The CDR3 is 15 residues long. CDR1 is MDHEN and CDR2 is SYDVKM in the germline V gene. Trimming took off 6 bases at V and 3 bases at J, with 18 bases between the two ends. The CDR3 coding sequence is TGTGCCAGCAGCCCTCATTCCCCCAGGGGCTACGAGCAGTACTTC. Amino acid sequence: CASSPHSPRGYEQYF.

V usage is TRBV4-3 and J usage is TRBJ2-7; the D is unclear. This CDR3 contains 14 residues. From germline, CDR1 is LGHNA and CDR2 YSLEER. Trimming took 0 bases from V and 0 from J, leaving 6 bases between them. In nucleotides, the CDR3 is TGCGCCAGCAGCCAAGATGCAAACTCCTACGAGCAGTACTTC. Its protein is CASSQDANSYEQYF.

The chain joins TRBV7-2 to TRBJ1-4; D remains unclear. Trimming removed 2 bases at V and 0 bases at J, with 7 bases between. CDR3 length equals 15 residues. CDR1 is SGHTA and CDR2 is FQGNSA in the germline V gene. Written as DNA, the CDR3 is TGTGCCAGCAGCTTAAGCAGTGCAACTAATGAAAAACTGTTTTTT. This sequence encodes CASSLSSATNEKLFF.

The rearrangement joins TRBV20-1 to TRBJ2-7, with D possibly being TRBD2 (5 bases). The germline V gene encodes CDR1 DFQATT and CDR2 SNEGSKA (reference sequence). The CDR3 contains 12 residues. The germline V and J ends were trimmed by 3 bases and 7 bases, with 13 bases remaining between them. CDR3 nucleotides: TGCAGTGCTAGGGAAGCATCGGGGGAGCAGTACTTC. Residues: CSAREASGEQYF.

This rearrangement joins TRBV12-3 or TRBV12-4 to TRBJ2-3, with a possible D match to TRBD1 (6 bases). The germline V and J ends were trimmed by 3 bases and 3 bases, with 13 bases remaining between them. The CDR3 runs to 15 residues. The CDR3 region is CASSFQGPKTDTQYF. DNA of the CDR3: TGTGCCAGCAGTTTCCAGGGGCCCAAGACAGATACGCAGTATTTT.

This clonotype has only a few counts. This chain connects TRBV7-6 to TRBJ2-5; no definite D call. The ends were cut back, 1 base at V and 0 bases at J, with 15 bases in the middle. Germline V lookup: CDR1 SGHVS, CDR2 FNYEAQ. The CDR3 spans 17 residues. CDR3 sequence: CASSLGVMAPYQETQYF. In nucleotides, the CDR3 is TGTGCCAGCAGCTTAGGTGTGATGGCTCCGTACCAAGAGACCCAGTACTTC.

The V call is TRBV9, the J call TRBJ1-1, with 9 bases aligning to TRBD1. From germline, CDR1 is SGDLS and CDR2 YYNGEE. This CDR3 has 16 residues. V lost 5 bases to trimming and J lost 0 bases; unmatched junction nucleotides: 8. The CDR3 is CASSRGTGRLNTEAFF. The CDR3 coding sequence is TGTGCCAGCAGTCGCGGGACAGGGCGATTGAACACTGAAGCTTTCTTT.

In regard to this clonotype: One junction end disagrees with the germline gene, perhaps due to a read error. This chain uses TRBV5-1 with TRBJ1-1; tentatively, D is TRBD1 (6 bases). The CDR3 contains 16 residues. Germline assignment: CDR1 SGHRS and CDR2 YFSETQ. The CDR3: CASSLVWGATNAEAFF. Written as DNA, the CDR3 is TGCGCCAGCAGCTTGGTTTGGGGGGCTACGAACGCTGAAGCTTTCTTT.

The chain carries TRBV20-1 and TRBJ2-3; TRBD2 matches at 10 bases. J gave up 2 bases and V 3 bases, and 11 bases lay outside the gene matches. Germline CDR1 reads DFQATT; CDR2 reads SNEGSKA (reference sequence). The CDR3 spans 17 residues. CDR3 in amino acids: CSASLLAGGQNTDTQYF. CDR3 coding DNA: TGCAGTGCTAGTTTATTAGCGGGGGGCCAAAACACAGATACGCAGTATTTT.

The V gene is TRBV6-1, the J gene TRBJ2-3; either TRBD1 or TRBD2 may fit D (5 bases each). The CDR3 is 15 residues long. V dropped 8 bases and J dropped 2 bases, with 17 bases sitting between them. The germline V gene encodes CDR1 MNHNS and CDR2 SASEGT. CDR3: CASSRAQRNTDTQYF. The CDR3 region has the DNA TGTGCCAGCTCCAGGGCCCAGCGGAACACAGATACGCAGTATTTT.

This chain uses TRBV7-9 with TRBJ1-5; 10 bases fit TRBD1. Germline CDR1 and CDR2: SEHNR and FQNEAQ (reference sequence). The V gene end was trimmed by 4 bases and the J gene end by 4 bases; junction bases not matched to a gene: 7. CDR3 length equals 16 residues. The CDR3 loop reads CASSSQGQGRNQPQHF. CDR3 coding DNA: TGTGCCAGCAGCTCCCAGGGACAGGGGAGAAATCAGCCCCAGCATTTT.

This clonotype showed up just once. The chain couples TRBV6-1 to TRBJ2-1; D possibly uses TRBD1 or TRBD2 (5 bases each). Germline V CDR1 and CDR2: MNHNS, SASEGT. The V end lost 6 bases, the J end lost 6 bases, and 18 bases lay between the germline ends. This CDR3 contains 15 residues. CDR3 residues: CASSSGTVPGNEQFF. The CDR3 nucleotides are TGTGCCAGCAGCTCCGGGACGGTCCCGGGCAATGAGCAGTTCTTC.

The chain employs TRBV27 and TRBJ1-5; D is possibly TRBD1 (5 bases). The germline V and J ends were trimmed by 3 bases and 2 bases, with 8 bases remaining between them. This CDR3 contains 14 residues. Per the germline V gene, CDR1 is MNHEY and CDR2 is SMNVEV (reference sequence). The DNA for the CDR3 is TGTGCCAGCAGTTTTCGGGGGGGCAATCAGCCCCAGCATTTT. Amino acid sequence: CASSFRGGNQPQHF.